This passage covers 29 T cell receptor beta chains from one sample sequenced in a study of blood T cell repertoires in COVID-19. Some clones are missing from TCRdb's copy, which holds only in-frame ones; the method was immunoSEQ multiplex PCR. The sample has roughly 52,000 clones, around 80% seen once. Source material: peripheral blood. These receptors all come from a human donor in a cohort sampled during active or convalescent COVID-19.

The CDR3 nucleotides are TGTGCCAGCTCCCAGGGACATGGAAACACCATATATTTT. It yields the protein CASSQGHGNTIYF. The chain carries TRBV11-3 and TRBJ1-3, with a weak D call TRBD1 (6 bases). V dropped 8 bases and J dropped 3 bases, with 11 bases sitting between them. The CDR3 length is 13 residues. The germline gives CDR1 SGHNT, CDR2 YENEEA. The full variable domain, rest sourced from reference TRBV11-3 and TRBJ1-3, is EAGVVQSPRYKIIEKKQPVAFWCNPISGHNTLYWYLQNLGQGPELLIRYENEEAVDDSQLPKDRFSAERLKGVDSTLKIQPAELGDSAVYLCASSQGHGNTIYFGEGSWLTVV.

The chain couples TRBV27 to TRBJ2-3, with D possibly TRBD2 on 6 matching bases. The germline gives CDR1 MNHEY, CDR2 SMNVEV (reference sequence). V lost 5 bases to trimming and J lost 5 bases, with 17 bases between them. The CDR3 has 15 residues. The CDR3: CASSPRDPAGDTQYF. The CDR3 nucleotides read TGTGCCAGCAGTCCCAGGGATCCAGCGGGAGATACGCAGTATTTT.

This CDR3 reads CASSQSGTGGDYGYTF. Here the CDR3 DNA reads TGTGCCAGCAGCCAGAGCGGGACAGGGGGGGACTATGGCTACACCTTC. The rearrangement uses TRBV5-4 and TRBJ1-2, with TRBD1 matching 11 bases. Germline CDR1 reads SGHNT; CDR2 reads YYREEE (reference sequence). The CDR3 has 16 amino acids. V lost 4 bases to trimming and J lost 3 bases; unmatched junction nucleotides: 8. The full variable domain, its missing parts supplied by reference TRBV5-4 and TRBJ1-2, is ETGVTQSPTHLIKTRGQQVTLRCSSQSGHNTVSWYQQALGQGPQFIFQYYREEENGRGNFPPRFSGLQFPNYSSELNVNALELDDSALYLCASSQSGTGGDYGYTFGSGTRLTVV.

This clone has a single count. For the CDR3, the DNA is TGTGCCAGTAGTATAGGGGACAGGGCCTACAATGAGCAGTTCTTC. As protein: CASSIGDRAYNEQFF. V and J are TRBV19 and TRBJ2-1, with 9 bases matching TRBD1. CDR1 LNHDA and CDR2 SQIVND come from the germline V gene (reference sequence). V shed 1 base, J shed 2 bases, and the junction held 0 bases outside the gene matches. CDR3 length: 15 residues.

V gene TRBV29-1 combines with J gene TRBJ2-1; 11 bases map to TRBD1. The CDR3 is 14 residues long. In germline, CDR1 is SQVTM, CDR2 ANQGSEA. V trimming: 3 bases; J trimming: 6 bases; junction bases outside the gene matches: 4. CDR3 in amino acids: CSVDPGTGGNEQFF. For the CDR3, the DNA is TGCAGCGTTGACCCCGGGACAGGGGGCAATGAGCAGTTCTTC.

The V gene is TRBV10-3, the J gene TRBJ1-1, with D possibly TRBD1 on 6 matching bases. Per the germline V gene, CDR1 is ENHRY and CDR2 is SYGVKD. V was shortened by 7 bases and J by 0 bases, with 15 bases between the two germline ends. The CDR3 contains 15 residues. CDR3 amino acids: CAINWTASVNTEAFF. The DNA of the CDR3 is TGTGCCATCAATTGGACAGCTTCTGTGAACACTGAAGCTTTCTTT.

This chain uses TRBV7-3 with TRBJ2-2, with TRBD1 identical over 8 bases. There are 15 residues in the CDR3. The trim removed 5 bases at V and 3 bases at J, leaving 5 bases unmatched. Germline assignment: CDR1 SGHTA and CDR2 FQGTGA. CDR3 nucleotides: TGTGCCAGCAGCGTTCGACAGGGGTACACCGGGGAGCTGTTTTTT. Protein product: CASSVRQGYTGELFF.

In nucleotides, the CDR3 is TGTGCCAGTAGTATAGGGCAGGTTGCAGATACGCAGTATTTT. It encodes CASSIGQVADTQYF. The chain has TRBV19 and TRBJ2-3; D call uncertain. The V end lost 1 base, the J end lost 4 bases, and 9 bases lay between the germline ends. Per the germline V gene, CDR1 is LNHDA and CDR2 is SQIVND (reference sequence). This CDR3 comprises 14 residues.

The chain is built from TRBV5-1 and TRBJ2-7, with no clear D. The V and J ends lost 3 bases and 0 bases respectively, with 16 bases between them. The CDR3 contains 16 residues. In germline, CDR1 is SGHRS, CDR2 YFSETQ. CDR3 loop: CASSSDPNPSSYEQYF. CDR3 in DNA: TGCGCCAGCAGCTCCGATCCGAACCCCAGCTCCTACGAGCAGTACTTC. Full variable domain (remainder filled in from reference TRBV5-1 and TRBJ2-7): KAGVTQTPRYLIKTRGQQVTLSCSPISGHRSVSWYQQTPGQGLQFLFEYFSETQRNKGNFPGRFSGRQFSNSRSEMNVSTLELGDSALYLCASSSDPNPSSYEQYFGPGTRLTVT.

In its sample, this clone was seen a few times. This chain links TRBV7-2 with TRBJ2-1, with a tentative D call TRBD1 (5 bases). The germline CDR1 and CDR2 sequences are SGHTA and FQGNSA. This CDR3 is 13 amino acids long. Trimming removed 5 bases from V and 4 bases from J, with 9 bases in between. The CDR3 nucleotides read TGTGCCAGCAGCACGTACAGGTACAATGAGCAGTTCTTC. Translating it yields CASSTYRYNEQFF.

Here the CDR3 reads CASAQGRTEAFF. CDR3 DNA sequence: TGTGCCAGCGCACAGGGCAGGACTGAAGCTTTCTTT. The rearrangement joins TRBV2 to TRBJ1-1; TRBD1 is a possible D gene (6 bases). Trimming left V 8 bases short and J 5 bases short, with 12 bases between. The length of the CDR3 is 12 residues. The V gene's germline CDR1 is SNHLY and CDR2 FYNNEI.

The chain employs TRBV9 and TRBJ2-6, with TRBD1 matching over 7 bases. After removal of 4 bases from V and 2 bases from J, the junction contained 6 bases not matched to a gene. CDR1 and CDR2 from the germline V gene are SGDLS and YYNGEE. The CDR3 contains 16 residues. CDR3 sequence (DNA): TGTGCCAGCAGCCTCACTGACAGGGCTGGGGCCAACGTCCTGACTTTC. It codes for CASSLTDRAGANVLTF.

The chain links TRBV2 to TRBJ2-2, with 9 bases identical to TRBD1. The CDR3 length is 15 residues. V lost 6 bases and J lost 1; bases outside the gene matches: 3. Germline V CDR1 and CDR2: SNHLY, FYNNEI. CDR3 coding DNA: TGTGCCAGCAGGGGGACAGGGCGGAACACCGGGGAGCTGTTTTTT. Translating gives CASRGTGRNTGELFF.

The chain carries TRBV10-3 and TRBJ1-1; D might be TRBD1 (6 bases). Germline lookup yields CDR1 ENHRY and CDR2 SYGVKD. Between the trimmed V and J ends, which lost 3 bases and 3 bases, there was a span of 8 bases. The CDR3 extends over 13 amino acids. The CDR3 nucleotides are TGTGCCATCAGTGAAGAGGGGGACACTGAAGCTTTCTTT. It codes for CAISEEGDTEAFF.

The chain carries TRBV2 and TRBJ1-5; D is unclear. The V gene lost 2 bases and the J gene lost 3 bases, with 8 bases spanning the gap. There are 14 residues in the CDR3. The germline V gene encodes CDR1 SNHLY and CDR2 FYNNEI. DNA for the CDR3: TGTGCCAGCAGTGAATCACAGTTCAATCAGCCCCAGCATTTT. It codes for CASSESQFNQPQHF.

This clone showed up just a few times. This chain joins TRBV9 and TRBJ2-3; 12 bases agree with TRBD2. Per the germline V gene, CDR1 is SGDLS and CDR2 is YYNGEE. The CDR3 runs 17 residues. V lost 5 bases and J lost 2; bases outside the gene matches: 9. CDR3 coding DNA: TGTGCCAGCAGTCCTAGCGGGGGGGCCCTATCCACAGATACGCAGTATTTT. Its translation is CASSPSGGALSTDTQYF.

This chain connects TRBV10-3 to TRBJ2-7; TRBD1 aligns across 7 bases. Germline loops: CDR1 ENHRY, CDR2 SYGVKD. The length of the CDR3 is 13 residues. V lost 4 bases, J lost 3 bases, and 3 bases stayed unmatched. CDR3 sequence (DNA): TGTGCCATCAGTGGGCAGGGGGTCTACGAGCAGTACTTC. As protein: CAISGQGVYEQYF.

V is TRBV4-1 and J is TRBJ2-1; D is unclear. V was clipped by 0 bases and J by 9 bases, with 6 bases between them. Germline values: CDR1 MGHRA, CDR2 YSYEKL. The CDR3 contains 12 residues. The CDR3 sequence: CASSQEAGEQFF. In DNA, the CDR3 is TGCGCCAGCAGCCAAGAGGCTGGTGAGCAGTTCTTC.

The chain employs TRBV6-2 or TRBV6-3 and TRBJ2-7; D is possibly TRBD2 (6 bases). The length of the CDR3 is 13 residues. The germline V and J ends were trimmed by 4 bases and 6 bases, with 13 bases remaining between them. In germline, CDR1 is MNHEY, CDR2 SVGEGT. The CDR3 is CASSLRRGGEQYF. The CDR3, as DNA: TGTGCCAGCAGTTTGAGAAGGGGAGGCGAGCAGTACTTC.

The V gene is TRBV29-1, the J gene TRBJ2-3; the match to TRBD2 covers 12 bases. V lost 6 bases, J lost 4 bases, and 5 bases stayed unmatched. This CDR3 contains 14 residues. Germline V gene data show CDR1 as SQVTM and CDR2 as ANQGSEA. CDR3 loop: CSVQTSGGSDTQYF. The CDR3 nucleotides are TGCAGCGTACAAACTAGCGGGGGGTCAGATACGCAGTATTTT.

The chain couples TRBV4-3 to TRBJ2-5; D unclear. Trimming took 4 bases from V and 2 from J, leaving 17 bases between them. The CDR3 consists of 16 residues. Germline assignment: CDR1 LGHNA and CDR2 YSLEER. The CDR3 protein is CASSLRPAAPQETQYF. The CDR3, as DNA: TGCGCCAGCAGCCTGAGACCCGCGGCCCCTCAAGAGACCCAGTACTTC.

The chain employs TRBV2 and TRBJ2-5, with 12 bases lining up with TRBD2. This CDR3 comprises 15 residues. Germline lookup yields CDR1 SNHLY and CDR2 FYNNEI. V shed 6 bases and J 4 bases; nucleotides not matched to a gene: 6. The CDR3 loop is CASSPPGLAGETQYF. The CDR3 coding sequence is TGTGCCAGCAGCCCTCCGGGACTAGCGGGAGAGACCCAGTACTTC.

The chain couples TRBV30 to TRBJ2-7; tentative D call: TRBD2 (6 bases). The CDR3 is made up of 14 amino acids. The V and J ends lost 5 bases and 4 bases respectively, with 18 bases between them. From germline, CDR1 is GTSNPN and CDR2 SVGIG (reference sequence). CDR3 in amino acids: CAWGRRGAGYEQYF. CDR3 DNA: TGTGCCTGGGGTCGCCGCGGGGCTGGGTACGAGCAGTACTTC.

The V call is TRBV12-3 or TRBV12-4, the J call TRBJ1-6; no reliable D call. This CDR3 region has 13 residues. The V end was cut by 2 bases, the J end by 6 bases, with 5 bases between. This chain's CDR3 is CASSLNSNSPLHF. The CDR3 DNA follows: TGTGCCAGCAGTTTAAATAGTAATTCACCCCTCCACTTT.

A few counts support this clone. CDR3 DNA sequence: TGTGCCAGCAGCTCACTAGCGGGCGGAAACAATGAGCAGTTCTTC. Amino acids: CASSSLAGGNNEQFF. This rearrangement joins TRBV2 to TRBJ2-1, with 9 nucleotides matching TRBD2. V was pared by 6 bases and J by 5 bases, with 8 bases of the junction left unmatched. The germline V gene has CDR1 SNHLY and CDR2 FYNNEI. CDR3 size: 15 residues.

The rearrangement links TRBV4-3 to TRBJ1-3; no clear D gene. The V gene's germline CDR1 is LGHNA and CDR2 YSLEER. Trimming took off 1 base at V and 0 bases at J, with 13 bases between the two ends. This CDR3 contains 17 residues. CDR3 amino acids: CASSQVGYPISGNTIYF. The CDR3 nucleotides are TGCGCCAGCAGCCAAGTGGGCTACCCGATCTCTGGAAACACCATATATTTT.

This rearrangement joins TRBV5-1 to TRBJ1-4; weak D call: TRBD1 (5 bases). There are 15 residues in the CDR3. V lost 2 bases and J lost 8, with 16 bases in between. Germline V CDR1 and CDR2: SGHRS, YFSETQ. CDR3: CASSLAGGDGEKLFF. The CDR3 bases are TGCGCCAGCAGCTTAGCTGGAGGGGATGGCGAAAAACTGTTTTTT.

This clone showed up just once. The gene calls are TRBV19 and TRBJ2-3, with D unresolved. This CDR3 is built from 14 residues. V was shortened by 10 bases and J by 0 bases, with 14 bases between the two germline ends. Germline values: CDR1 LNHDA, CDR2 SQIVND (reference sequence). CDR3 sequence: CANFSYTSTDTQYF. The DNA of the CDR3 is TGTGCCAACTTTAGCTACACTAGCACAGATACGCAGTATTTT.

The CDR3 loop is CASAGTGSTDTQYF. CDR3 in DNA: TGTGCCAGCGCCGGGACAGGGAGCACAGATACGCAGTATTTT. The genes are TRBV5-8 and TRBJ2-3; 9 bases map to TRBD1. CDR1 is SGHTS and CDR2 is YDEGEE in the germline V gene. Trimming removed 7 bases from V and 0 bases from J; junction bases left unmatched: 3. The length of the CDR3 is 14 residues.